The clone carrying this TCR beta chain appeared many times. The V end lost 2 bases, the J end lost 8 bases, and 9 bases lay between the germline ends. The CDR3 length is 13 residues. In germline, CDR1 is LNHDA, CDR2 SQIVND (reference sequence). The sample belongs to a study of molecular identifiers for immune sequencing clone quantification. TCRdb called the PCR reads again in MiXCR, with one record for every CDR3 protein. The sample holds about 640,000 distinct CDR3 sequences; roughly 21% are singletons and the top ten take around 0.9%. The sequenced sample consisted of naive CD8+ T cells from blood, with Jurkat cell RNA spiked in. Specified subset: FACS-sorted CD8+CD4-CCR7+CD45RA+ naive T cells. The TCR was taken from a human donor in good health. Some libraries in this study had Jurkat cell RNA spiked in. The gene calls are TRBV19 and TRBJ2-2; no clear D. CDR3 nucleotide sequence: TGTGCCAGTAGTATAAGCGTGTCGGGGGAGCTGTTTTTT. It yields the protein CASSISVSGELFF.